The subject of this entry is one T cell receptor (beta chain). TCRdb's copy holds only in-frame clones and misses some; the assay was immunoSEQ multiplex PCR. The sample yields 7,500 to 8,500 clones, 75% to 90% seen once. This sample stems from a study of T cells after somatic rescue of genetic block. This CDR3 contains 15 residues. Germline V CDR1 and CDR2: SGHNT, YENEEA. Losses at the gene ends were 6 bases for V and 0 bases for J; bases not matched to a gene: 8. This receptor was taken from a boy younger than 18. The sequenced material came from peripheral blood mononuclear cells (PBMCs). V is TRBV11-3 and J is TRBJ2-7; 7 bases agree with TRBD2. Written as DNA, the CDR3 is TGTGCCAGCAGTTTTGAGAGCGGGACCTCCTACGAGCAGTACTTC. Its translation: CASSFESGTSYEQYF.